The subject of this entry is one T cell receptor (beta chain). This sample is drawn from a study of blood T cell repertoires in COVID-19. Some clones are missing from TCRdb's copy, which holds only in-frame ones; the method was immunoSEQ multiplex PCR. The sample lists about 170,000 clones, 88% seen once, with 2% to 2.5% in the top ten. This CDR3 contains 15 residues. Germline trimming cut 5 bases from V and 6 bases from J; bases unmatched to any gene: 12. The germline gives CDR1 LNHDA, CDR2 SQIVND (reference sequence). The chain links TRBV19 to TRBJ1-2, with TRBD1 matching 7 bases. The sequencing input was peripheral blood. This TCR came from a man aged 45-60 years who had recovered from COVID-19. CDR3 sequence reads: CASSSTGDFLHGYTF. The CDR3 DNA reads TGTGCCAGTAGTTCCACAGGGGATTTTCTCCATGGCTACACCTTC.